This T cell receptor (beta chain) was documented in a study of siplizumab effects on memory and regulatory T cells. Findings and limits, study-wide: Alloreactive sequences tracing back to unstimulated CD4+ memory cells were significantly reduced by siplizumab. Naive T cells were seemingly more diverse than memory cells, and major contributions to the alloresponse seemed to be made by them. A naive or memory phenotype could not be assigned to roughly 75-97% of the proliferating CD4+ or CD8+ clones.

This clone has only a few counts. No antigen is known for it. Trimming shortened V by 3 bases and J by 3 bases, and 17 bases separated the two germline ends. The CDR3 loop spans 16 amino acids. CDR1 is MRHNA and CDR2 is SNTAGT in the germline V gene. It was 85,000 to 100,000 TCR templates that were assayed per sample. Sequencing used immunoSEQ multiplex PCR; TCRdb keeps in-frame clones, though not all of them. The sample has about 120,000 clones; 80% to 95% are singletons. The TCR originated in a human donor in good health. Input material: non-Treg CD4+ T cells sorted from blood. The chain is built from TRBV6-4 and TRBJ1-1, with unresolved D. The DNA of the CDR3 is TGTGCCAGCAGTGAAGGATCCCTAGGGAAAGACACTGAAGCTTTCTTT. It yields the protein CASSEGSLGKDTEAFF.